Below, 5 T cell receptor beta chains from the same sample are listed, as sequenced in a study of blood T cell repertoires in COVID-19. Some clones are missing from TCRdb's copy, which holds only in-frame ones; the method was immunoSEQ multiplex PCR. The table lists about 160,000 clones, less than 90% of them singletons, with 13% to 15% in the top ten. Sequencing input: peripheral blood. The source is a man aged 18 to 30 with active or convalescent COVID-19.

This chain joins TRBV20-1 and TRBJ1-1; unclear D gene. This CDR3 has 11 residues. The germline gives CDR1 DFQATT, CDR2 SNEGSKA (reference sequence). V shed 6 bases and J shed 1 base, with 6 bases lying between them. The CDR3 DNA reads as TGCAGTGCCGGGAGGAACACTGAAGCTTTCTTT. Translation gives CSAGRNTEAFF.

The gene calls are TRBV4-2 and TRBJ2-5, with 9 positions matching TRBD2. V lost 1 base and J lost 6; bases outside the gene matches: 15. The CDR3 is 18 amino acids. Germline CDR1 and CDR2: LGHNA and YNFKEQ. CDR3 DNA sequence: TGTGCCAGCAGCCAAGGGGCGGGGGGGCCGATTGAAAGTAAGACCCAGTACTTC. Its translation is CASSQGAGGPIESKTQYF.

CDR3 loop: CASSPDRGYPYEQYF. The CDR3 DNA reads as TGTGCCAGCAGCCCGGACAGGGGGTACCCCTACGAGCAGTACTTC. The chain recombines TRBV7-2 with TRBJ2-7; TRBD1 aligns across 10 bases. CDR3 length equals 15 residues. Trimming at V came to 5 bases and at J to 2 bases, leaving 6 bases not matched to a gene. In germline, CDR1 is SGHTA, CDR2 FQGNSA.

The chain uses TRBV21-1 and TRBJ2-1; the table's D call, TRBD1, was not checked against the DNA. TRBV21-1 has pseudogene status. The CDR3 covers 17 residues. The CDR3 protein is CASSKPTGTGSYNEQFF. CDR3 coding DNA: TGTGCCAGCAGCAAACCGACCGGGACAGGGTCATACAATGAGCAGTTCTTC.

This chain connects TRBV2 to TRBJ1-2, with a tentative D call TRBD1 (5 bases). Germline CDR1 SNHLY, CDR2 FYNNEI. This CDR3 spans 13 amino acids. V dropped 7 bases and J dropped 4 bases, with 13 bases sitting between them. As DNA, the CDR3 is TGTGCCAGCACTAGAGACAGAGGCTATGGCTACACCTTC. It encodes CASTRDRGYGYTF.